This TCR beta chain was identified in a study of vaccination and CD4 T cells after COVID-19. The wider study: Collection of post-COVID samples occurred a median approximately 97 days after diagnosis, spanning a range of 35 to 161.

This clonotype turned up a few times. Antigen specificity is unknown. The treatment: 10-day PBMC culture with coronavirus spike peptide pools or control peptides (ViraFEST assay). The PCR-positive dates, March through December 2020, came before the US Alpha, Beta and Delta variants. Germline loops: CDR1 SEHNR, CDR2 FQNEAQ (reference sequence). The CDR3 covers 19 residues. The J segment lost 5 bases and the V segment lost 1 base, leaving 9 bases of the junction unmatched. The Oncomine TCR Beta short-read assay was applied to DNA of cultured CD4+ T cells. Once CD4+ T cells had been cultured, genomic DNA was extracted from them. TCRdb reprocessed the PCR reads with MiXCR, giving one entry per CDR3 protein. This repertoire shows 10,000 to 12,000 distinct CDR3 sequences, 28% found once; its top ten account for roughly 15%.

The chain is built from TRBV7-9 and TRBJ2-3; 16 bases line up with TRBD2. This specimen consisted of CD4+ T cells from blood, cultured in vitro, obtained after SARS-CoV-2 vaccination. This sequence originates from a human donor who had recovered from COVID-19. The CDR3 region is CASSLDPGLAGGKGDTQYF. The CDR3, as DNA: TGTGCCAGCAGCTTAGACCCGGGACTAGCGGGAGGGAAGGGAGATACGCAGTATTTT.